The clone carrying this T cell receptor (beta chain) was recorded many times. Its antigen is currently unknown. The sample comes from a study of T cell repertoires in cytomegalovirus infection. Study-level information: Signatures in public TCR beta sequences pointed to both CMV infection and matching HLA type. Study-level points and caveats: The ex vivo response was dominated by HLA-C-restricted CMV-specific TCR beta clonotypes. The cumulative frequency of public TCR beta families identified carriers of CMV plus the relevant HLA.

TCRdb passed the reads through MiXCR, listing each CDR3 protein once. The sample records 200,000 to 300,000 distinct CDR3 sequences, around 8.7% being singletons. CDR3 length: 15 amino acids. Trimming removed 7 bases at V and 1 base at J, with 16 bases between. Germline V lookup: CDR1 SGHTA, CDR2 FQGNSA. The genes are TRBV7-2 and TRBJ1-1; weak D call: TRBD1 (6 bases). Sequencing was done on a sample of PBMCs. The TCR was taken from a human donor in good health (CMV status not recorded). Some clones in this sample may be carry-over from other donors' samples. The CDR3 protein is CASINRAEANTEAFF. The CDR3, as DNA: TGTGCCAGCATCAACAGGGCTGAAGCGAACACTGAAGCTTTCTTT.